A single sample gave rise to the 10 T cell receptor beta chains below, sequenced in a study of blood T cells in healthy people across ages. Then a second PCR, running roughly 7 to 12 cycles, was carried out with a sample-barcoded 5' primer and a J-beta primer mix. Each CDR3 protein gets one entry after TCRdb re-called the 5' RACE reads with MiXCR. The data show over a million distinct CDR3 sequences, 40% to 55% seen once. Sequencing was carried out using blood. These receptors all stem from a woman between 55 and 75 years old in good health.

This sequence joins TRBV10-3 and TRBJ1-5; unclear D gene. From germline, CDR1 is ENHRY and CDR2 SYGVKD. Between the trimmed V and J ends, which lost 0 bases and 0 bases, there was a span of 12 bases. The CDR3 sequence is 17 residues long. The chain's CDR3 is CAISESKGGISNQPQHF. In DNA, the CDR3 is TGTGCCATCAGTGAGTCGAAGGGAGGGATTAGCAATCAGCCCCAGCATTTT.

V gene TRBV20-1 combines with J gene TRBJ2-5; 14 positions agree with TRBD2. CDR3 length: 19 residues. V was clipped by 1 base and J by 2 bases; unmatched bases: 12. In germline, CDR1 is DFQATT, CDR2 SNEGSKA (reference sequence). Here the CDR3 DNA reads TGCAGTGCTAGAGTCCCGGGACTAGCGGGAGTGCTGCCTCAAGAGACCCAGTACTTC. Translating gives CSARVPGLAGVLPQETQYF.

In its sample, this clonotype was seen a few times. CDR3 sequence: CASSHSVLAGSDGYTF. The DNA of the CDR3 is TGTGCCAGCAGCCATTCAGTTCTGGCGGGGTCGGATGGCTACACCTTC. The chain couples TRBV7-9 to TRBJ1-2; no definite D call. This CDR3 spans 16 amino acids. Germline V CDR1 and CDR2: SEHNR, FQNEAQ (reference sequence). Trimming shortened V by 5 bases and J by 6 bases, and 22 bases separated the two germline ends.

The genes are TRBV20-1 and TRBJ1-2; D unresolved. From germline, CDR1 is DFQATT and CDR2 SNEGSKA (reference sequence). The CDR3 has 12 amino acids. With 7 bases removed from V and 6 bases from J, the gap between germline ends came to 15 bases. Here the CDR3 DNA reads TGCAGTGGGGTGACTTTTCCTGATGGCTACACCTTC. Residues: CSGVTFPDGYTF.

This clonotype came up a few times. The V gene is TRBV29-1, the J gene TRBJ2-6; D perhaps matches TRBD2 (5 bases). The CDR3 has 14 residues. Germline values: CDR1 SQVTM, CDR2 ANQGSEA. V gave up 4 bases and J gave up 1 base, with 8 bases separating them. The CDR3 nucleotides read TGCAGCGTTGGGACGGGGTCTGGGGCCAACGTCCTGACTTTC. Amino acids: CSVGTGSGANVLTF.

V gene TRBV7-8 combines with J gene TRBJ1-5; D perhaps matches TRBD1 (5 bases). The germline V and J ends were trimmed by 5 bases and 3 bases, with 20 bases remaining between them. The CDR3 totals 17 residues. Germline CDR1 and CDR2: SGHVS and FQNEAQ. CDR3 in amino acids: CASSGQGQGSINQPQHF. In nucleotides, the CDR3 is TGTGCCAGCAGCGGGCAAGGGCAGGGATCTATCAATCAGCCCCAGCATTTT.

The chain employs TRBV20-1 and TRBJ1-2; no definite D call. Per the germline V gene, CDR1 is DFQATT and CDR2 is SNEGSKA (reference sequence). This CDR3 contains 12 residues. V lost 8 bases, J lost 4 bases, and 14 bases lay in between. DNA for the CDR3: TGCAGTAATGACGGAACTGGCTATGGCTACACCTTC. Translation: CSNDGTGYGYTF.

The chain is built from TRBV28 and TRBJ2-5; 14 positions agree with TRBD2. The J call may be mistaken, given a closer DNA end match to TRBJ2-7. The CDR3 is made up of 15 amino acids. The germline V gene has CDR1 MDHEN and CDR2 SYDVKM. CDR3 nucleotides: TGTGCCAGCCTCGGGACTAGCGGGAGTTTCTCCGAGCAGTACTTC. Translated: CASLGTSGSFSEQYF.

The gene calls are TRBV6-1 and TRBJ2-7; possible D gene TRBD1, 5 bases. The germline V gene has CDR1 MNHNS and CDR2 SASEGT. The CDR3 length is 15 residues. The V and J ends lost 3 bases and 5 bases respectively, with 17 bases between them. CDR3 region: CASSEEKRGTDEQYF. In DNA, the CDR3 is TGTGCCAGCAGTGAGGAAAAAAGGGGAACGGACGAGCAGTACTTC.

In regard to this clonotype: Lacking the conserved final phenylalanine or tryptophan, this CDR3 likely reflects a read error. This chain uses TRBV12-5 with TRBJ2-5; D is tentatively TRBD1 or TRBD2 (5 bases each). The J call may be incorrect, as the DNA end agrees better with TRBJ2-7. Germline CDR1 LGHNT, CDR2 FRNRAP. The CDR3 has 16 amino acids. CDR3 loop: CASGSRPGASVPEQYL. CDR3 coding DNA: TGTGCTAGTGGTTCCCGACCCGGGGCATCTGTACCCGAGCAGTACTTA.